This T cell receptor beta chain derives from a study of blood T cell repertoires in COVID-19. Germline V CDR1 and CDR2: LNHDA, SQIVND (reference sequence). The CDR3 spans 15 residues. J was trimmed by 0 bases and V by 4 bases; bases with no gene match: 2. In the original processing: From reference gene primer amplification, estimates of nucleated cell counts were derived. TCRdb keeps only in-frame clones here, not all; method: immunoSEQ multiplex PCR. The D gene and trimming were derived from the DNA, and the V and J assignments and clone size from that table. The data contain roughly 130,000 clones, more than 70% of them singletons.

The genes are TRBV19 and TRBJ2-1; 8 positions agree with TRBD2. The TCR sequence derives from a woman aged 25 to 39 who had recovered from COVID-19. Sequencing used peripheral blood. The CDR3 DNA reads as TGTGCCAGTAGTACCAGCGGGAGCTCCTACAATGAGCAGTTCTTC. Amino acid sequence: CASSTSGSSYNEQFF.